This T cell receptor beta chain was documented in a study of regulatory T cells in long-lasting Graves disease. Specified time point: persistent/refractory GD, antithyroid drugs over 5 years with positive TRAb. The TCR library used RNA extracted from PBMCs. This clonotype has only a few counts. The CDR3 is 16 residues long. The germline V gene has CDR1 SGHTA and CDR2 FQGNSA. V lost 1 base and J lost 7, with 19 bases in between. Arm-PCR of CDR3 regions and iRepertoire HTBI primers were the basis on which TCR beta libraries were built. TCRdb reanalysed the multiplex PCR reads using MiXCR and keeps one entry per CDR3 protein. The sample holds 650,000 to 850,000 distinct CDR3 sequences, about 32% seen once.

The TCR sequence derives from a female donor with Graves disease. The sample here was peripheral blood mononuclear cells (PBMCs), taken when the disease was refractory, from a patient treated with antithyroid drugs. This chain joins TRBV7-2 and TRBJ1-2, with D unresolved. CDR3 sequence reads: CASSLEHRAGGGGYTF. The CDR3 bases are TGTGCCAGCAGCTTAGAACATCGGGCAGGAGGTGGTGGCTACACCTTC.